The clone carrying this T cell receptor beta chain was observed many times. Its antigen is still unknown. The junction differs from germline at one of its ends, possibly a read error. The CDR3 totals 15 residues. In germline, CDR1 is LGHDT, CDR2 YNNKEL (reference sequence). This record belongs to a study of T-cell reconstitution after alpha-beta-depleted transplantation in children. Unique molecular identifiers were incorporated during preparation of the TCRbeta library. TCRdb reprocessed the PCR reads with MiXCR, giving one entry per CDR3 protein. The profile shows about 170,000 distinct CDR3 sequences, around 10% of them singletons. The study's findings and limits: Surviving thymic progenitors and recipient T cells were the source of high TCRbeta diversity at day 60 in some patients. Counts and diversity of T cells one year after transplant came mostly from newly produced T cells. Roughly two months post-transplant, alpha-beta T cells reportedly originated from several hundred graft clones that had expanded.

The chain has TRBV3-1 and TRBJ2-3; weak D call: TRBD1 (5 bases). The sequencing here drew on PBMCs, taken before TCRalphabeta/CD19-depleted stem cell transplant. The TCR comes from a boy aged 2 to 10 with acute myeloid leukemia, due to receive a stem cell transplant. CDR3 sequence: CASSQDPDITDTQYF. Written as DNA, the CDR3 is TGTGCTAGCAGCCAAGATCCGGACATCACAGATACGCAGTATTTT.